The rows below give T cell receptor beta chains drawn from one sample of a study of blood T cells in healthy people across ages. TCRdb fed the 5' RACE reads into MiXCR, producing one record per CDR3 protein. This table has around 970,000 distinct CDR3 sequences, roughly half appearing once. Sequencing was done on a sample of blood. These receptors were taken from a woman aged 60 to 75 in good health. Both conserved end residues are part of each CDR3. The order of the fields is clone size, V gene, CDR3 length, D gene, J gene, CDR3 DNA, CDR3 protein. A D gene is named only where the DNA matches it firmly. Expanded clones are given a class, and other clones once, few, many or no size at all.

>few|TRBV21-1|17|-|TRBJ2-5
TGTGCCAGCACCGTATCTCGGACAGGGCCAAACCAAGAGACCCAGTACTTC
CASTVSRTGPNQETQYF
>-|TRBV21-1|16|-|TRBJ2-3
TGTGCCAGCAGCTGCCCCCAAAAGGGCGGGAGTTATACGCAGTATTTT
CASSCPQKGGSYTQYF
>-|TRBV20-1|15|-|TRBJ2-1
TGCAGTGCTAGGAGCCCAGTAAGGGGCTACAATGAGCAGTTCTTC
CSARSPVRGYNEQFF
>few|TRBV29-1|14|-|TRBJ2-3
TGCAGCGTTGATTCAAGAGTGGGGGGAGATACGCAGTATTTT
CSVDSRVGGDTQYF
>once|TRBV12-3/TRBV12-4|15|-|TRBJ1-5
TGTGCCAGCAGTTTCTTTGCAGGGCCCAATCAGCCCCAGCATTTT
CASSFFAGPNQPQHF
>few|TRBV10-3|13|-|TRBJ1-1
TGTGCCATCACCGCGAGAGAGAACACTGAAGCTTTCTTT
CAITARENTEAFF
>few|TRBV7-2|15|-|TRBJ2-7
TGTGCCAGCAGCCTCGAGGGGGGGCGCTTCTACGAGCAGTACTTC
CASSLEGGRFYEQYF
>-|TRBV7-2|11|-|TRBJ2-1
TGTGCCAGCAGCTCCGGCGGCAGGCAGTTCTTC
CASSSGGRQFF
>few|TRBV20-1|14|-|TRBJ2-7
TGCAGTGCTCCTGCACCGGGTCCAGCCCACGAGCAGTACTTC
CSAPAPGPAHEQYF
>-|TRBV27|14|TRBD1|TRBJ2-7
TGTGCCAGCAGTCGACCGGACAGGAACTACGAGCAGTACTTC
CASSRPDRNYEQYF
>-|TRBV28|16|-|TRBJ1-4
TGTGCCAGCAGTCCTAGGGTCCCAGGTCTACGAGAAAAACTGTTTTTT
CASSPRVPGLREKLFF
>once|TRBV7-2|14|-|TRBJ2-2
TGTGCCAGCAGCTTAAATGTGAACACCGGGGAGCTGTTTTTT
CASSLNVNTGELFF
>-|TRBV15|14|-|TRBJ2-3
TGTGCCACCAGCAGAGACAGGGGAGCAGATACGCAGTATTTT
CATSRDRGADTQYF
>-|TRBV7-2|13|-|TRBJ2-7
TGTGCCAGCAGCGTAGACCCTAGCAGGGAGCAGTACTTC
CASSVDPSREQYF
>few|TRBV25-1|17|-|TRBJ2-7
TGTGCCAGCAGTGAATTAGTCGGAGGACAGATGTCCTACGAGCAGTACTTC
CASSELVGGQMSYEQYF
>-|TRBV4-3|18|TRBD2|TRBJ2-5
TGCGCCAGCAGCCAAGACCTAGCTAGCGGGAGGAGAGGAGAGACCCAGTACTTC
CASSQDLASGRRGETQYF
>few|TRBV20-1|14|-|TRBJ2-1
TGCAGTGTCCCCTCCGCGTTGTCCTACAATGAGCAGTTCTTC
CSVPSALSYNEQFF
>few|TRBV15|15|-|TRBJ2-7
TGTGCCACCAGCAGGGTTGCGGGATCAATCTACGAGCAGTACTTC
CATSRVAGSIYEQYF
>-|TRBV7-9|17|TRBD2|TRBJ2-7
TGTGCCAGCAGCTTACCTGGACTAGACCGCTCCTCCTACGAGCAGTACTTC
CASSLPGLDRSSYEQYF
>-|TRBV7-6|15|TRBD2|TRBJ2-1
TGTGCCAGCAGTCCTACTAGCGGGAGTCGCTATGAGCAGTTCTTC
CASSPTSGSRYEQFF
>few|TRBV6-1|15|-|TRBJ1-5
TGTGCCAGCAAAACCTTATACCCCTCTAATCAGCCCCAGCATTTT
CASKTLYPSNQPQHF
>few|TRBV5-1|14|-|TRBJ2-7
TGCGCCAGCAGTGACGGGTATGTCTCCTACGAGCAGTACTTC
CASSDGYVSYEQYF
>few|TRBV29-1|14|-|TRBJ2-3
TGCAGCGTTCTCTGGACAGAACGCACAGATACGCAGTATTTT
CSVLWTERTDTQYF